Listed below are T cell receptor beta chains from one sample, sequenced in a study of cytomegalovirus exposure and HLA in healthy donors. Sequenced by immunoSEQ multiplex PCR; TCRdb stores in-frame clones only, minus some. In the table there are some 170,000 clones, 70% to 90% of which are singletons. Source material: PBMCs. These receptors all stem from a woman aged 18 to 35 in good health and CMV-seronegative. CDR3s include the opening cysteine and the closing phenylalanine or tryptophan. The D gene is left open where the match is weak. Clone size is not always given. Where it is, it says once, few, many or a class for expanded clones.

j_gene	v_gene	d_gene	abundance	CDR3nt	CDR3aa
TRBJ2-7	TRBV11-2	TRBD1	.	TGTGCCAGCAGCTCGGGGACAGGCCCTCCGGCGCGGTACTTC	CASSSGTGPPARYF
TRBJ1-1	TRBV7-2	TRBD1	.	TGTGCCAGCAGCTTAGTCACAGGGGGGAACACTGAAGCTTTCTTT	CASSLVTGGNTEAFF
TRBJ2-2	TRBV4-1	TRBD1	.	TGCGCCAGCAGCCAAGATGAGGGACAGGGGACCTTCAGGACCGGGGAGCTGTTTTTT	CASSQDEGQGTFRTGELFF
TRBJ2-1	TRBV29-1	TRBD1	.	TGCAGCGTTGAAAGGGACAGGGGTTGGGAGCAGTTCTTC	CSVERDRGWEQFF
TRBJ2-1	TRBV19	.	.	TGTGCCAGTGGAATTGGGCGTTTAGATGAGCAGTTCTTC	CASGIGRLDEQFF
TRBJ2-7	TRBV11-2	.	.	TGTGCCAGCGGGGACACAGTCTCCTACGAGCAGTACTTC	CASGDTVSYEQYF
TRBJ1-1	TRBV10-3	TRBD1	.	TGTGCCATTAGACAGGGGGTTACGAACACTGAAGCTTTCTTT	CAIRQGVTNTEAFF
TRBJ2-7	TRBV27	.	once	TGTGCCAGCAGTTCCGGGATCAAACCCTACGAGCAGTACTTC	CASSSGIKPYEQYF
TRBJ2-5	TRBV19	.	.	TGTGCCAGTAGTATGCCGGGAGAGACCCAGTACTTC	CASSMPGETQYF
TRBJ1-2	TRBV27	TRBD1	.	TGTGCCAGCAGTTTTTCACAGGGGGCTAAGTATGGCTACACCTTC	CASSFSQGAKYGYTF
TRBJ2-5	TRBV29-1	TRBD1	.	TGCAGCGTTGGTGCCCTAACAGGGGTGGAGACCCAGTACTTC	CSVGALTGVETQYF
TRBJ1-1	TRBV4-3	.	.	TGCGCCAGCAGCCAAGATGACTACTTATCAACTTCCGGCCGCCCTGAAGCTTTCTTT	CASSQDDYLSTSGRPEAFF
TRBJ1-2	TRBV6-6	.	once	TGTGCCAGCAGACACCGCCCCGACGGGAACTATGGCTACACCTTC	CASRHRPDGNYGYTF
TRBJ1-1	TRBV9	.	once	TGTGCCAGCAGCGTAGTGGGGGCCGATGAAGCTTTCTTT	CASSVVGADEAFF
TRBJ2-7	TRBV4-2	.	few	TGTGCCAGCAGCCAAGTCGGGGGTTCCTACGAGCAGTACTTC	CASSQVGGSYEQYF
TRBJ2-1	TRBV7-9	.	.	TGTGCCAGCAGCTCCTTCGGGAGCATCTACAATGAGCAGTTCTTC	CASSSFGSIYNEQFF
TRBJ2-1	TRBV6-5	.	.	TGTGCCAGCCGGGGGACCAGCCATGAGCAGTTCTTC	CASRGTSHEQFF
TRBJ2-3	TRBV7-9	TRBD2	.	TGTGCCAGCAGCCTCCCCCCCCCGGTACGAGCGGGAGGAACAGATACGCAGTATTTT	CASSLPPPVRAGGTDTQYF
TRBJ2-7	TRBV6-5	TRBD1	.	TGTGCCAGCAGGCTAAATCTGGCAGGGGGAAACGAGCAGTACTTC	CASRLNLAGGNEQYF
TRBJ2-1	TRBV4-3	TRBD2	.	TGCGCCAGCAGCCAAGGGGCTAGCGGGGTGTTTGGTGAGCAGTTCTTC	CASSQGASGVFGEQFF
TRBJ2-7	TRBV29-1	.	.	TGCAGCGTTGGGATTCCAACGGGCTACGAGCAGTACTTC	CSVGIPTGYEQYF
TRBJ1-3	TRBV7-8	.	.	TGTGCCAGCAGCCCACAGGACCTCTCTGGAATCACCATATATTTT	CASSPQDLSGITIYF
TRBJ1-2	TRBV7-2	TRBD1	many	TGTGCCAGCAGCTTAACCCGGGACAGTCCCTATGGCTACACCTTC	CASSLTRDSPYGYTF
TRBJ2-2	TRBV6-1	.	once	TGTGCCACCGTCCTAAATACAGGGAGCACCGGGGAGCTGTTTTTT	CATVLNTGSTGELFF
TRBJ1-1	TRBV5-1	TRBD1	.	TGCGCCAGCAGCTCGCAGGGGGCCACGGAGTGGACTGAAGCTTTCTTT	CASSSQGATEWTEAFF
TRBJ2-7	TRBV15	TRBD2	.	TGTGCCACCAGCAGGCCAGCGGGGGTAGCCTACGAGCAGTACTTC	CATSRPAGVAYEQYF
TRBJ2-2	TRBV4-3	TRBD2	.	TGCGCCAGCAGCCAAGGGTCGTTAGCTAGCGGGAGAACCGGGGAGCTGTTTTTT	CASSQGSLASGRTGELFF
TRBJ2-7	TRBV6-6	TRBD2	.	TGTGCCAGCAGTCCTCAGGGACTAACCCCGGCCTACGAGCAGTACTTC	CASSPQGLTPAYEQYF
TRBJ1-5	TRBV19	TRBD1	once	TGTGCCAGTACGGAATGGACAGGGGCTTATCAGCCCCAGCATTTT	CASTEWTGAYQPQHF
TRBJ1-1	TRBV11-2	.	.	TGTGCCAGCAGCCCCCGGGACTTCCTAATGAACACTGAAGCTTTCTTT	CASSPRDFLMNTEAFF
TRBJ1-1	TRBV30	TRBD1	once	TGTGCCTGTATAACAGGGGGCTGGGGTAGAGCTTTCTTT	CACITGGWGRAFF
TRBJ2-7	TRBV30	TRBD1	.	TGTGCCTGGAGCCGGGACAGGCTCTACGAGCAGTACTTC	CAWSRDRLYEQYF
TRBJ1-1	TRBV5-6	.	.	TGTGCCAGCAGCGATGAGTATAACACTGAAGCTTTCTTT	CASSDEYNTEAFF
TRBJ2-7	TRBV19	.	few	TGTGCCAGTAGTATAGTAGCCTCCTACGAGCAGTACTTC	CASSIVASYEQYF
TRBJ1-4	TRBV7-9	TRBD1	.	TGTGCCGTCCCGGGACAGCTTTCGTCTAATGAAAAACTGTTTTTT	CAVPGQLSSNEKLFF
TRBJ2-3	TRBV29-1	.	.	TGCAGCGTTGAGGCCGGGGATACGCAGTATTTT	CSVEAGDTQYF
TRBJ2-1	TRBV5-5	.	.	TGTGCCAGCAGCTTCCCTTCGGGTAGCGGCCTTGTGAATGAGCAGTTCTTC	CASSFPSGSGLVNEQFF
TRBJ2-2	TRBV6-4	TRBD2	.	TGTGCCAGCAGTGACTCGAGCGGGGGGTACACCGGGGAGCTGTTTTTT	CASSDSSGGYTGELFF
TRBJ1-4	TRBV5-8	.	.	TGTGCCAGCAGCCCAGGACGGGAGACTAATGAAAAACTGTTTTTT	CASSPGRETNEKLFF